The text below deals with one T cell receptor (beta chain). Its antigen is not identified. The junction departs from germline at one end; a sequencing error may be responsible. Other DNA sequences from this sample encode an identical CDR3 as well. Germline V lookup: CDR1 LNHDA, CDR2 SQIVND (reference sequence). This CDR3 spans 15 amino acids. These data come from a study of cytomegalovirus exposure and HLA in healthy donors. About the research overall: From about 179 million T cells, an earlier analysis saw approximately 120 million unique TCR beta sequences. Findings of the study overall: Later on, an analysis tied approximately 17,000 TCR beta sequences to HLA alleles at 0.05 false discovery rate. In terms of immune exposure information, only CMV serostatus was available.

PCR was performed using 60 Vbeta and 13 Jbeta primers. Generated by immunoSEQ multiplex PCR, the TCRdb table keeps only in-frame clones and is missing some. The sample has 120,000 to 150,000 clones, around 84% seen once. The origin of this receptor is a boy aged 2 to 10 in good health and CMV-seronegative. The specimen sequenced was PBMCs. The V gene is TRBV19, the J gene TRBJ1-5; TRBD1 matches at 7 bases. CDR3 protein: CASASTGFSNQPQHF. CDR3 nucleotides: TGCGCCAGTGCGTCGACAGGGTTTAGCAATCAGCCCCAGCATTTT.